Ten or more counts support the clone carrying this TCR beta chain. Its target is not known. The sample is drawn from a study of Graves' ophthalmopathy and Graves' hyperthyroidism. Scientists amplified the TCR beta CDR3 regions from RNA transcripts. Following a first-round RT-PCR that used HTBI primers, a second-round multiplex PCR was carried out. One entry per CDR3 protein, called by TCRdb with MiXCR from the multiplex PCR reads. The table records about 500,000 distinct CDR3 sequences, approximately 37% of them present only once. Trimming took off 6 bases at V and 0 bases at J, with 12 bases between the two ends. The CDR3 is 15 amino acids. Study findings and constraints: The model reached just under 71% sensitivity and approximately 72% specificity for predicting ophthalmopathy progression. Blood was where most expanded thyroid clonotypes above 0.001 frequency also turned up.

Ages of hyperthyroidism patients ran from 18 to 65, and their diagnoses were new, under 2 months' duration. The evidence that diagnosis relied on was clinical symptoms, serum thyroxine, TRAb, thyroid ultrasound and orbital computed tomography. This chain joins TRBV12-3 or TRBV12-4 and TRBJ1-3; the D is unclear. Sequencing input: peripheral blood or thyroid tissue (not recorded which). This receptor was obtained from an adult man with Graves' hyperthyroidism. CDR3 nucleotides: TGTGCCAGCAGGCGATCTGGGAGCTCTGGAAACACCATATATTTT. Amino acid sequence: CASRRSGSSGNTIYF.